The rows below give T cell receptor beta chains drawn from one sample of a study of blood T cells in healthy people across ages. TCRdb used MiXCR to reprocess the 5' RACE reads, holding one entry per CDR3 protein. Among 1.5 million to 2 million distinct CDR3 sequences listed, under 30% were seen once. The sample consisted of blood. These receptors originate from a woman aged 25 to 39 in good health. Both conserved end residues are part of each CDR3. Fields, in order: D gene, J gene, clone size, CDR3 length, V gene, CDR3 DNA, CDR3 protein. D genes are given only for firm matches. Size tells how often a clone was seen (once, few, many) or the class of an expanded clone, and some rows leave it out.

d_call: NA; j_call: TRBJ2-7; clone_size: few; cdr3_length: 16; v_call: TRBV12-3/TRBV12-4; cdr3_nt: TGTGCCAGCGCCCGGGGGAGAGGAGCCCTCTACAATGAGCAGTACTTC; cdr3_aa: CASARGRGALYNEQYF
d_call: NA; j_call: TRBJ2-3; clone_size: few; cdr3_length: 15; v_call: TRBV10-1; cdr3_nt: TGCGCCAGCAGCGAAGGGACGCTGAGCACAGATACGCAGTATTTT; cdr3_aa: CASSEGTLSTDTQYF
d_call: TRBD2; j_call: TRBJ2-1; clone_size: NA; cdr3_length: 13; v_call: TRBV20-1; cdr3_nt: TGTAGTGCTAGAAGCGGGGCCTGCAATGAGCAGTTCTTC; cdr3_aa: CSARSGACNEQFF
d_call: TRBD1; j_call: TRBJ1-2; clone_size: many; cdr3_length: 13; v_call: TRBV5-4; cdr3_nt: TGTGCCAGCAGCTTGACAGGGGCCTATGGCTACACCTTC; cdr3_aa: CASSLTGAYGYTF
d_call: NA; j_call: TRBJ2-7; clone_size: NA; cdr3_length: 16; v_call: TRBV7-2; cdr3_nt: TGTGCCAGCAGCCTACATACCAGCGGGTTGCGGAACGAGCAGTACTTC; cdr3_aa: CASSLHTSGLRNEQYF
d_call: NA; j_call: TRBJ2-5; clone_size: few; cdr3_length: 14; v_call: TRBV5-1; cdr3_nt: TGCGCCAGCAGGATGACTAAGTACCAAGAGACCCAGTACTTC; cdr3_aa: CASRMTKYQETQYF
d_call: NA; j_call: TRBJ2-1; clone_size: few; cdr3_length: 12; v_call: TRBV7-2; cdr3_nt: TGTGCCAGCAGCCCAAATGGGAATGAGCAGTTCTTC; cdr3_aa: CASSPNGNEQFF
d_call: TRBD2; j_call: TRBJ2-1; clone_size: NA; cdr3_length: 18; v_call: TRBV6-2/TRBV6-3; cdr3_nt: TGTGCCAGCAGTTATGGTACCGGGGGGGCCTTCGGGAGGAATGAGCAGTTCTTC; cdr3_aa: CASSYGTGGAFGRNEQFF
d_call: TRBD2; j_call: TRBJ2-1; clone_size: NA; cdr3_length: 18; v_call: TRBV6-1; cdr3_nt: TGTGCCAGCGGGAGACTAGCGGGGGCCCCGAGCTCCTACAATGAGCAGTTCTTC; cdr3_aa: CASGRLAGAPSSYNEQFF
d_call: NA; j_call: TRBJ1-2; clone_size: NA; cdr3_length: 15; v_call: TRBV29-1; cdr3_nt: TGCAGCGTTGAAGGGGACCTCGGGGGGACCCGGGGCTACACCTTC; cdr3_aa: CSVEGDLGGTRGYTF
d_call: NA; j_call: TRBJ1-1; clone_size: few; cdr3_length: 11; v_call: TRBV12-3/TRBV12-4; cdr3_nt: TGTGCCAGCGGACTGGGCGCGGGAGCTTTCTTT; cdr3_aa: CASGLGAGAFF
d_call: TRBD1; j_call: TRBJ1-1; clone_size: NA; cdr3_length: 13; v_call: TRBV3-1; cdr3_nt: TGTGCCAGCAGCCCGAGACAGGGAGCGTCGACTTTCTTT; cdr3_aa: CASSPRQGASTFF
d_call: TRBD2; j_call: TRBJ2-1; clone_size: NA; cdr3_length: 16; v_call: TRBV4-1; cdr3_nt: TGCGCCAGCAGCCAGGTCCCGGGACTAGCCGTGAATGAGCAGTTCTTC; cdr3_aa: CASSQVPGLAVNEQFF
d_call: TRBD1; j_call: TRBJ2-1; clone_size: NA; cdr3_length: 16; v_call: TRBV20-1; cdr3_nt: TGCAGTGCGGAGGACAGGGACCGGGGGTCCTACAATGAGCAGTTCTTC; cdr3_aa: CSAEDRDRGSYNEQFF
d_call: TRBD2; j_call: TRBJ2-1; clone_size: NA; cdr3_length: 16; v_call: TRBV5-6; cdr3_nt: TGTGCCAGCAGCTTTCTTAGCGGGGGCTACTACAATGAGCAGTTCTTC; cdr3_aa: CASSFLSGGYYNEQFF
d_call: NA; j_call: TRBJ2-1; clone_size: NA; cdr3_length: 13; v_call: TRBV19; cdr3_nt: TGTGCCAGTAAGGGACTGGTCCTCAATGAGCAGTTCTTC; cdr3_aa: CASKGLVLNEQFF
d_call: NA; j_call: TRBJ1-1; clone_size: NA; cdr3_length: 13; v_call: TRBV5-1; cdr3_nt: TGCGCCAGCAGCTTCGGGAAGAGCACTGAAGCTTTCTTT; cdr3_aa: CASSFGKSTEAFF
d_call: NA; j_call: TRBJ1-3; clone_size: NA; cdr3_length: 14; v_call: TRBV6-5; cdr3_nt: TGTGCCAGCAGACCACCGACCGGTGGAAACACCATATATTTT; cdr3_aa: CASRPPTGGNTIYF
d_call: TRBD1; j_call: TRBJ2-1; clone_size: few; cdr3_length: 14; v_call: TRBV12-3/TRBV12-4; cdr3_nt: TGTGCCAGCAGTGGGGGACAGGGGGCGAATGAGCAGTTCTTC; cdr3_aa: CASSGGQGANEQFF
d_call: TRBD2; j_call: TRBJ2-1; clone_size: few; cdr3_length: 15; v_call: TRBV5-1; cdr3_nt: TGCGCCAGCAGCCCCGGGTCTAGCGGGGTGAACGAGCAGTTCTTC; cdr3_aa: CASSPGSSGVNEQFF
d_call: TRBD1; j_call: TRBJ2-5; clone_size: NA; cdr3_length: 15; v_call: TRBV24-1; cdr3_nt: TGTGCCACCAGTGATACGACAGGACAGGGAGAGACCCAGTACTTC; cdr3_aa: CATSDTTGQGETQYF
d_call: NA; j_call: TRBJ2-7; clone_size: few; cdr3_length: 14; v_call: TRBV7-2; cdr3_nt: TGTGCCAGCAGCTTGAGGGACGGAAACTACGAGCAGTACTTC; cdr3_aa: CASSLRDGNYEQYF
d_call: TRBD1; j_call: TRBJ1-6; clone_size: few; cdr3_length: 14; v_call: TRBV5-5; cdr3_nt: TGTGCCAGCAGCTTTACAGGGGGCGGGTCACCCCTCCACTTT; cdr3_aa: CASSFTGGGSPLHF
d_call: TRBD1; j_call: TRBJ2-7; clone_size: many; cdr3_length: 16; v_call: TRBV4-1; cdr3_nt: TGCGCCAGCAGCCAACCAGTGGGACAGGTTGCCTACGAGCAGTACTTC; cdr3_aa: CASSQPVGQVAYEQYF
d_call: NA; j_call: TRBJ1-1; clone_size: NA; cdr3_length: 14; v_call: TRBV5-1; cdr3_nt: TGCGCCAGCAGCACGTCACAGGGAAACACTGAAGCTTTCTTT; cdr3_aa: CASSTSQGNTEAFF
d_call: TRBD2; j_call: TRBJ2-7; clone_size: many; cdr3_length: 18; v_call: TRBV6-2/TRBV6-3; cdr3_nt: TGTGCCAGCAGTCAGGGACAGGATGGACTAGCGGGATCCTACGAGCAGTACTTC; cdr3_aa: CASSQGQDGLAGSYEQYF
d_call: TRBD2; j_call: TRBJ2-7; clone_size: few; cdr3_length: 15; v_call: TRBV30; cdr3_nt: TGTGCCTGGAGTGTAGCTAGCGGGGGCGCCTACGAGCAGTACTTC; cdr3_aa: CAWSVASGGAYEQYF
d_call: TRBD2; j_call: TRBJ2-1; clone_size: NA; cdr3_length: 16; v_call: TRBV6-5; cdr3_nt: TGTGCCAGCAGTTCCTTACTAGCGGGAGGGCGTAATGAGCAGTTCTTC; cdr3_aa: CASSSLLAGGRNEQFF
d_call: NA; j_call: TRBJ2-5; clone_size: NA; cdr3_length: 13; v_call: TRBV6-1; cdr3_nt: TGTGCCACATCGGGACTTAGCATGGAGACCCAGTACTTC; cdr3_aa: CATSGLSMETQYF
d_call: TRBD1; j_call: TRBJ2-7; clone_size: many; cdr3_length: 15; v_call: TRBV6-1; cdr3_nt: TGTGCCAGCAGTTGGCCGGGACAGGGGGTCTACGAGCAGTACTTC; cdr3_aa: CASSWPGQGVYEQYF
d_call: TRBD2; j_call: TRBJ2-3; clone_size: few; cdr3_length: 14; v_call: TRBV9; cdr3_nt: TGTGCCAGCAGCGTTGCGGGAGATCCAGATACGCAGTATTTT; cdr3_aa: CASSVAGDPDTQYF
d_call: NA; j_call: TRBJ1-4; clone_size: NA; cdr3_length: 15; v_call: TRBV27; cdr3_nt: TGTGCCAGCAGTCCCCGGACTACTTCTAATGAAAAACTGGTTTTT; cdr3_aa: CASSPRTTSNEKLVF
d_call: NA; j_call: TRBJ2-7; clone_size: NA; cdr3_length: 14; v_call: TRBV4-1; cdr3_nt: TGCGCCAGCAGCCAAGACCCCCGCTCCTACGAGCAGTACTTC; cdr3_aa: CASSQDPRSYEQYF
d_call: NA; j_call: TRBJ2-1; clone_size: many; cdr3_length: 13; v_call: TRBV4-1; cdr3_nt: TGCGCCAGCAGCCAAGAGAGGGGAGGAGAGCAGTTCTTC; cdr3_aa: CASSQERGGEQFF
d_call: NA; j_call: TRBJ2-3; clone_size: NA; cdr3_length: 11; v_call: TRBV12-3/TRBV12-4; cdr3_nt: TGTGCGAGCATGAGGACAGATGCGCAGTATTTT; cdr3_aa: CASMRTDAQYF
d_call: TRBD1; j_call: TRBJ2-7; clone_size: many; cdr3_length: 13; v_call: TRBV27; cdr3_nt: TGTGCCAGCAGTTCTGGACAGGTGGTCGAGCAGTACTTC; cdr3_aa: CASSSGQVVEQYF
d_call: NA; j_call: TRBJ2-5; clone_size: NA; cdr3_length: 14; v_call: TRBV12-5; cdr3_nt: TGTGCTAGTGGCTACGGAGACGGGAAAGAGACCCAGTACTTC; cdr3_aa: CASGYGDGKETQYF